This T cell receptor (beta chain) emerged from a study of blood T cell repertoires in COVID-19. As processed by the authors: Amplification from reference gene primers served as the basis for estimated nucleated cell counts. The method was immunoSEQ multiplex PCR; TCRdb's version includes in-frame clones alone and lacks a portion of them. Clonal size and the V and J genes are those of that table, whereas D and trimming came from the DNA. This sample yields 98,000 or so clones, of which roughly nine tenths are seen a single time; about 4.9% belongs to the top ten. This sequence was found in a man aged 60-69 years with COVID-19, enrolled during active disease. Sequencing was done on a sample of peripheral blood.

CDR3 region: CASSPPGQPFYGYTF. The CDR3, as DNA: TGTGCCAGCTCACCGCCGGGACAGCCTTTCTATGGCTACACCTTC. The rearrangement uses TRBV18 and TRBJ1-2, with 7 bases lining up with TRBD1. Germline V lookup: CDR1 KGHSH, CDR2 LQKENI. This CDR3 comprises 15 residues. Trimming cost V 3 bases and J 4 bases; bases outside gene matches: 8.